This T cell receptor beta chain emerged from a study of blood T cell repertoires in COVID-19. Across the whole study: Acute and convalescent COVID-19 samples came from the United States, Italy and Spain. T cells, B-cell-depleted T cells, or PBMCs provided the cDNA or gDNA that served as material.

Authors' processing steps: Reference gene primer amplification gave estimated nucleated cell counts. TCRdb keeps only in-frame clones here, not all; method: immunoSEQ multiplex PCR. That table supplies the V and J calls and clone size; D and trimming were determined from the DNA. The data contain 70,000 or so clones, about 88% of them singletons. The CDR3 contains 14 residues. Trimming removed 3 bases at V and 3 bases at J, with 12 bases between. The germline V gene has CDR1 LNHNV and CDR2 YYDKDF (reference sequence). This clone was found a few times. Sequenced input: peripheral blood. The V call is TRBV15, the J call TRBJ2-7; the D gene is possibly TRBD2 (6 bases). This clonotype originated in a man in his sixties or seventies with active COVID-19. CDR3: CATSSRGGRYEQYF. In DNA, the CDR3 is TGTGCCACCAGCAGTCGCGGAGGGCGCTACGAGCAGTACTTC.